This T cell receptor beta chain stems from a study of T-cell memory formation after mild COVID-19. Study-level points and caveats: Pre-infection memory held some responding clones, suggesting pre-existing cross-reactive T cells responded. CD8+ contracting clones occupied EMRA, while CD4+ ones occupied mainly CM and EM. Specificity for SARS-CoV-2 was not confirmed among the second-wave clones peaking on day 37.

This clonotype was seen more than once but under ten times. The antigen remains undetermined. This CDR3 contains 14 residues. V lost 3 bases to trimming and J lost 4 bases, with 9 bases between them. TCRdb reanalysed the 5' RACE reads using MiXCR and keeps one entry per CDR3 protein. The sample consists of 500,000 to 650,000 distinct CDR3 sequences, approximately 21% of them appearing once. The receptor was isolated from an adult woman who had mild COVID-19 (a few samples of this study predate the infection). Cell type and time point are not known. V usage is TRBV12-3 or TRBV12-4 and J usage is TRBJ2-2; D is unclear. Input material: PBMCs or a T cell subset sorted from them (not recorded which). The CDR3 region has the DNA TGTGCCAGCAGTTTCGCCCCCTCCACCGGGGAGCTGTTTTTT. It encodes CASSFAPSTGELFF.